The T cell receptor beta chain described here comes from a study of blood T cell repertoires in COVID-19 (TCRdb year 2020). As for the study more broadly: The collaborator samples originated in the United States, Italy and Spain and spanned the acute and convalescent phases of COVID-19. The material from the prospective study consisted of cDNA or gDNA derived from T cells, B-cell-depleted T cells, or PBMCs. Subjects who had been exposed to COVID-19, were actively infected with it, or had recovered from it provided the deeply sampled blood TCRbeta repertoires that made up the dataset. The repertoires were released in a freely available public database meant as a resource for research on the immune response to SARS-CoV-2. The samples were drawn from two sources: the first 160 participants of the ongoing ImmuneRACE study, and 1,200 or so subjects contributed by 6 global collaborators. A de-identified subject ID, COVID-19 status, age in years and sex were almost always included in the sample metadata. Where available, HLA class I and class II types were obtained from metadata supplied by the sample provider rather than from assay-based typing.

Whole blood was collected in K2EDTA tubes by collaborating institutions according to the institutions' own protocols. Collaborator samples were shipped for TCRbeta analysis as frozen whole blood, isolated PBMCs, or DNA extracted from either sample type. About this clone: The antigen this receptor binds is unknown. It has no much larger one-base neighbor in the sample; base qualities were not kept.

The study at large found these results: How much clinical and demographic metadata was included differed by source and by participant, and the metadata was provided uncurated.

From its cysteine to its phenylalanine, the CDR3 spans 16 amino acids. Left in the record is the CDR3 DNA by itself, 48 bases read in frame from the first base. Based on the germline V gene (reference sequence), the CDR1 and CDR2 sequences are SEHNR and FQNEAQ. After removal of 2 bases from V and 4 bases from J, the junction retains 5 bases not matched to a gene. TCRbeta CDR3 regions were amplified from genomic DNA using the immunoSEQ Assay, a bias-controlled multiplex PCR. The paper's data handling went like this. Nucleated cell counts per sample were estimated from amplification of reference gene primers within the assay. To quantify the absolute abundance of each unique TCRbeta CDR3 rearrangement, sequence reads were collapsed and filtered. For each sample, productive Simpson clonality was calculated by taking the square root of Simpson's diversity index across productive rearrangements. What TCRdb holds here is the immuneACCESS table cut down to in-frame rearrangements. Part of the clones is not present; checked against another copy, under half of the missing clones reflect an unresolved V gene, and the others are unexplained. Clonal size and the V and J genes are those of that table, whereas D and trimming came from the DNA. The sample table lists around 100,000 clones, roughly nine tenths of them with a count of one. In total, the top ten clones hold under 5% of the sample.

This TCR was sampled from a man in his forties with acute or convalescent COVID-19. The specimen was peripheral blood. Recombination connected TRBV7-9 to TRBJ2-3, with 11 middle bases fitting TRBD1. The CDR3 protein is CASSLRGQGVPDTQYF. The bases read TGTGCCAGCAGCTTAAGGGGACAGGGGGTCCCAGATACGCAGTATTTT.